Reported below is one T cell receptor (beta chain). This CDR3 is 14 amino acids long. Germline V lookup: CDR1 KGHSH, CDR2 LQKENI. V gave up 0 bases and J gave up 4 bases, with 6 bases separating them. The data were obtained in a study of control samples from healthy donors and cancer patients. Libraries were prepared by immunoSEQ multiplex PCR; TCRdb keeps only in-frame clonotypes and omits some of them. The table shows approximately 150,000 clones, with 88% occurring only once. V usage is TRBV18 and J usage is TRBJ2-2, with D uncertain. Material: blood. The origin of this receptor is a man aged 18 to 35 in good health. CDR3 region: CASSPPSFTGELFF. DNA of the CDR3: TGTGCCAGCTCACCACCCTCGTTCACCGGGGAGCTGTTTTTT.